This T cell receptor (beta chain) derives from a study of OX40 agonist ivuxolimab in advanced cancers. Study in general: Clinicians treated patients with ivuxolimab, an agonistic anti-OX40 (CD134) antibody. Points from the study as a whole: The CD4+ and CD8+ T cells in the blood had expanded clonally by week 6 at 0.1 to 3.0 mg/kg.

Using immunoSEQ multiplex PCR, the repertoire was profiled, and TCRdb retains in-frame clones only, with some absent. The table includes about 62,000 clones, roughly 85% detected once. Turning to this clone: Its target is unknown.

V lost 6 bases and J lost 4, with 18 bases in between. This CDR3 has 16 residues. Germline CDR1 KGHSH, CDR2 LQKENI. The receptor's source is an adult with an advanced solid tumor such as melanoma, head and neck, liver or kidney cancer. This chain joins TRBV18 and TRBJ2-2, with D perhaps matching TRBD1 or TRBD2 (5 bases each). The sequences come from CD4+ or CD8+ T cells sorted from blood, collected in a trial of the OX40 agonist ivuxolimab. The CDR3 here is CASSLQSGAFTGELFF. Written as DNA, the CDR3 is TGTGCCAGCTCTCTTCAATCCGGGGCCTTCACCGGGGAGCTGTTTTTT.